This T cell receptor (beta chain) is from a study of cytomegalovirus exposure and HLA in healthy donors. Regarding the study as a whole: An analysis was carried out later, and it reportedly showed fewer N-insertions in an Asian-associated ancestry cluster than the roughly 670-donor mean. Analysis was carried out at a later point, and it linked a missense DCLRE1C variant to TCR beta V- and J-gene trimming. When a later analysis compared HLA-associated TCR beta chains with equally common others, the HLA-associated chains turned out to be more clonally expanded and to have lower generation probabilities. In a later analysis, most CMV-associated TCR beta chains appeared HLA-restricted.

CDR1 is WNHNN and CDR2 is SYGVQD in the germline V gene (reference sequence). CDR3 size: 15 residues. The germline V and J ends were trimmed by 4 bases and 3 bases, with 15 bases remaining between them. Regarding this clone: The antigen remains unidentified.

13 Jbeta primers and 60 Vbeta primers were used for the PCR. Repertoires were generated with immunoSEQ multiplex PCR, while TCRdb's copy carries only in-frame clones and drops some. The sample has about 200,000 clones; around 81% are singletons. This clonotype originated in a man aged 25 to 45 in good health and CMV-seronegative. The material sequenced was PBMCs. The chain carries TRBV10-1 and TRBJ1-2, with unresolved D. CDR3 protein: CASSVSSNAYYGYTF. DNA for the CDR3: TGCGCCAGCAGTGTCTCGTCCAACGCGTACTATGGCTACACCTTC.